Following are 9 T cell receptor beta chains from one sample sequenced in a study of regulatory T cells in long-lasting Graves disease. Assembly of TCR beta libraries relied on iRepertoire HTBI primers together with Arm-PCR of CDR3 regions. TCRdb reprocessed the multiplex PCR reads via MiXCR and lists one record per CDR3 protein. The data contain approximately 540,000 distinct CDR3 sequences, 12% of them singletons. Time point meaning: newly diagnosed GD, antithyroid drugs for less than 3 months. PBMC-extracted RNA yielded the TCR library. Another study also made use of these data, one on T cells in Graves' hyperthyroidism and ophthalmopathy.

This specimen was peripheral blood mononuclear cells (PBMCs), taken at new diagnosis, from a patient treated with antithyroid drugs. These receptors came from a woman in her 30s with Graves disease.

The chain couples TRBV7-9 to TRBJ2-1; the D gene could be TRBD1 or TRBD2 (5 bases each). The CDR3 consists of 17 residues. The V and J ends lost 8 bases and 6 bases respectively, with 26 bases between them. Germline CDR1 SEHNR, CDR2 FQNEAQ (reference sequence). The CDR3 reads CASLPPPRGVRVNEQFF. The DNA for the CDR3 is TGTGCCAGCCTACCCCCACCGAGGGGAGTCAGGGTCAATGAGCAGTTCTTC.

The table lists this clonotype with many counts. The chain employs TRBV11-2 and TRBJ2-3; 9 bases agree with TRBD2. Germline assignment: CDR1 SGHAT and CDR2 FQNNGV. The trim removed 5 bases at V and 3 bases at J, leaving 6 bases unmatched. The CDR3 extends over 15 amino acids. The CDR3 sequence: CASSPAGGMTDTQYF. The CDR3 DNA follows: TGTGCCAGCAGCCCAGCGGGAGGAATGACAGATACGCAGTATTTT.

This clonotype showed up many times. The CDR3 coding sequence is TGTGCCAGCAGTTTTTTAGCACCAGGGAGTGGGGCCGAGCAGTACTTC. Translated, it gives CASSFLAPGSGAEQYF. The chain couples TRBV6-2 or TRBV6-3 to TRBJ2-7; the D gene could be TRBD1 or TRBD2 (5 bases each). CDR3 length: 16 amino acids. Trimming left V 4 bases short and J 6 bases short, with 22 bases between. Germline V CDR1 and CDR2: MNHEY, SVGEGT.

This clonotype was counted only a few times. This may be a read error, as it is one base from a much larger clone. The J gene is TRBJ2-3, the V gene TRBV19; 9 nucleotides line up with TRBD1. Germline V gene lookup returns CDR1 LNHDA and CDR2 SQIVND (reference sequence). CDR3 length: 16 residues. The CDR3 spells CVSSMADRGGTDTQYF. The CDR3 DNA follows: TGTGTCAGTAGTATGGCGGACAGGGGCGGCACAGATACGCAGTATTTT.

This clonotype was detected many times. CDR3 DNA sequence: TGTGCTAGTGGTCCTGAGAGGGGAGGCTACACCTTC. Its protein is CASGPERGGYTF. V gene TRBV12-5 combines with J gene TRBJ1-2; TRBD1 is a possible D gene (5 bases). The CDR3 runs to 12 residues. V lost 5 bases, J lost 8 bases, and 12 bases lay in between. The germline gives CDR1 LGHNT, CDR2 FRNRAP.

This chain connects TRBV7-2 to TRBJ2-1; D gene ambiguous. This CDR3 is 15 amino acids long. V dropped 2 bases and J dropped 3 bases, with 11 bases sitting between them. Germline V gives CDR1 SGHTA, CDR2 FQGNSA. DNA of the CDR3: TGTGCCAGCAGCTTAAGGTCTCAGATCTACAATGAGCAGTTCTTC. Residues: CASSLRSQIYNEQFF.

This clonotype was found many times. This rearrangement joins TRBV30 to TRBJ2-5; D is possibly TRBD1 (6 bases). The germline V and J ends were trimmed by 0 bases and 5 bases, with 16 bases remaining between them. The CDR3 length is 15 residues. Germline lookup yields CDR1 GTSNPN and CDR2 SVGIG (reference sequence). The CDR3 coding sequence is TGTGCCTGGAGTGTCCTCGACAGGAGTTATGAGACCCAGTACTTC. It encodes CAWSVLDRSYETQYF.

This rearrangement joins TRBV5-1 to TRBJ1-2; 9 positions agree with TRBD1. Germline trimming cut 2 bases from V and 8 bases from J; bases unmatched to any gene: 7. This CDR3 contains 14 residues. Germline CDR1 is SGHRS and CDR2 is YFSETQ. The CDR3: CASSFSPGQGGYTF. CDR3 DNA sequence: TGCGCCAGCAGCTTCTCGCCGGGACAGGGCGGCTACACCTTC. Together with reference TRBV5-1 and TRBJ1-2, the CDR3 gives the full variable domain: KAGVTQTPRYLIKTRGQQVTLSCSPISGHRSVSWYQQTPGQGLQFLFEYFSETQRNKGNFPGRFSGRQFSNSRSEMNVSTLELGDSALYLCASSFSPGQGGYTFGSGTRLTVV.

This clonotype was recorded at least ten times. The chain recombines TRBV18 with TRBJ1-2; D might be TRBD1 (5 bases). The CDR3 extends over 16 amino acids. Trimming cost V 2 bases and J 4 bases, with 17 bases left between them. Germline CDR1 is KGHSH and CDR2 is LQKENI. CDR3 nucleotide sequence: TGTGCCAGCTCACCAACGGGGCAGACTATACCCTATGGCTACACCTTC. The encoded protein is CASSPTGQTIPYGYTF.